This T cell receptor (beta chain) was observed in a study of T cell clones after liver transplantation. Study background: Apart from a few HCV-positive recipients, transplants were for non-autoimmune, non-viral reasons.

V was pared by 1 base and J by 4 bases, with 7 bases between. This CDR3 is built from 13 residues. Germline V gene lookup returns CDR1 SEHNR and CDR2 FQNEAQ (reference sequence). A word on this clone: Antigen: not known. The sample holds other DNA sequences that translate to the same CDR3.

Overall study findings and caveats: Compared with third party-reactive sequences, donor-reactive ones declined more, independent of withdrawal success.

Profiling relied on immunoSEQ multiplex PCR, and the TCRdb table lists in-frame clones only, not all of them. There are 50,000 to 70,000 clones in the sample; 70% occur only once, and approximately 3% lies in the top ten. The chain employs TRBV7-9 and TRBJ1-1; D gene uncertain. The sequence derives from a human patient who received a liver transplant. The graft donor may have given rise to some T cells. The sequenced sample was CD4+ T cells from blood, obtained at the approximately 15-month timepoint. This CDR3 reads CASSLDGGTEAFF. The CDR3 DNA reads TGTGCCAGCAGCTTAGATGGTGGCACTGAAGCTTTCTTT.